These 14 T cell receptor beta chains were sequenced from one sample in a study of a mutant IDH1 vaccine in newly diagnosed glioma. The method was immunoSEQ multiplex PCR; TCRdb's version includes in-frame clones alone and lacks a portion of them. The data contain some 60,000 clones, about 84% of them singletons. Which antigens these TCRs recognize remains unknown. Time point here: week 11, during vaccination. The content of each vaccine dose was 300 ug of mutant IDH1 20-mer peptide, and topical imiquimod accompanied it. This specimen consisted of PBMCs, obtained from a glioma patient whose treatment included an IDH1 peptide vaccine. Receptors were obtained from a man between 25 and 39 years old with glioma.

The rearrangement links TRBV11-3 to TRBJ2-1, with 9 positions matching TRBD2. The germline gives CDR1 SGHNT, CDR2 YENEEA. This CDR3 comprises 16 residues. Germline trimming cut 4 bases from V and 4 bases from J; bases unmatched to any gene: 8. For the CDR3, the DNA is TGTGCCAGCAGCTCCGGACTAGCGCCACCTTACAATGAGCAGTTCTTC. It translates to CASSSGLAPPYNEQFF.

The chain joins TRBV28 to TRBJ1-2; D is perhaps TRBD1 (6 bases). The CDR3 extends over 19 amino acids. The germline V gene has CDR1 MDHEN and CDR2 SYDVKM. V lost 5 bases to trimming and J lost 2 bases, with 27 bases between them. DNA of the CDR3: TGTGCCAGCAGTACCACGGGGCTTACAGAACAGGGAACCAACTATGGCTACACCTTC. Translation: CASSTTGLTEQGTNYGYTF.

The chain has TRBV7-9 and TRBJ2-2; 9 nucleotides match TRBD1. V lost 5 bases to trimming and J lost 3 bases; unmatched junction nucleotides: 4. The CDR3 is 15 amino acids. The germline V gene has CDR1 SEHNR and CDR2 FQNEAQ (reference sequence). The CDR3 DNA follows: TGTGCCAGCAGCATACAGGGGGCCGACACCGGGGAGCTGTTTTTT. Amino acid sequence: CASSIQGADTGELFF.

The chain is built from TRBV11-2 and TRBJ2-1; a possible D gene is TRBD1 (5 bases). Per the germline V gene, CDR1 is SGHAT and CDR2 is FQNNGV. The CDR3 consists of 14 residues. Trimming shortened V by 3 bases and J by 5 bases, and 11 bases separated the two germline ends. CDR3 in DNA: TGTGCCAGCAGCTTGGGCAGGGTACACAATGAGCAGTTCTTC. Protein product: CASSLGRVHNEQFF.

This clone was counted once. J is TRBJ1-1 and V is TRBV29-1; unclear D gene. Per germline, CDR1 SQVTM and CDR2 ANQGSEA. This CDR3 contains 15 residues. Trimming left V 6 bases short and J 2 bases short, with 19 bases between. CDR3 loop: CSVETSHRINTEAFF. CDR3 bases: TGCAGCGTAGAGACCTCACACCGTATAAACACTGAAGCTTTCTTT.

CDR3 bases: TGTGCCACCAAGAGGGGACAGGGTGCATCTTCCAATGCTTTCTTT. It is translated as CATKRGQGASSNAFF. The rearrangement links TRBV15 to TRBJ1-1, with TRBD1 matching 9 bases. The V gene's germline CDR1 is LNHNV and CDR2 YYDKDF (reference sequence). There are 15 residues in the CDR3. V lost 7 bases, J lost 11 bases, and 17 bases stayed unmatched.

The chain recombines TRBV28 with TRBJ2-7; D gene ambiguous. CDR3 length equals 15 residues. The V and J ends lost 7 bases and 0 bases respectively, with 16 bases between them. Per the germline V gene, CDR1 is MDHEN and CDR2 is SYDVKM. The CDR3 DNA follows: TGTGCCAGCATGAACGCGGCTGAAAGCTCCTACGAGCAGTACTTC. Its translation: CASMNAAESSYEQYF.

V usage is TRBV5-5 and J usage is TRBJ2-3; 7 bases are a match to TRBD2. The CDR3 covers 16 residues. Germline-derived CDR1 and CDR2 are SGHKS and YYEKEE (reference sequence). V lost 4 bases, J lost 4 bases, and 12 bases stayed unmatched. CDR3 nucleotides: TGTGCCAGCAGCCGTGGACTAGACGGTAGCTCAGATACGCAGTATTTT. It is translated as CASSRGLDGSSDTQYF.

This chain joins TRBV5-8 and TRBJ2-3; D remains ambiguous. This CDR3 has 15 residues. V lost 0 bases and J 0 bases, leaving 8 bases between the germline ends. Looked up from germline, CDR1 is SGHTS and CDR2 is YDEGEE. The CDR3 sequence: CASSLGEDSTDTQYF. CDR3 bases: TGTGCCAGCAGCTTGGGGGAAGATAGCACAGATACGCAGTATTTT.

V and J are TRBV7-9 and TRBJ2-2, with D unclear. The CDR3 spans 14 residues. Germline values: CDR1 SEHNR, CDR2 FQNEAQ (reference sequence). The V end lost 5 bases, the J end lost 5 bases, and 12 bases lay between the germline ends. CDR3 residues: CASSKTRETGELFF. Here the CDR3 DNA reads TGTGCCAGCAGCAAGACCAGAGAAACCGGGGAGCTGTTTTTT.

The V gene is TRBV15, the J gene TRBJ2-3; D perhaps matches TRBD1 (5 bases). The V gene lost 0 bases and the J gene lost 2 bases, with 9 bases spanning the gap. The germline gives CDR1 LNHNV, CDR2 YYDKDF (reference sequence). The CDR3 is 15 residues long. CDR3 bases: TGTGCCACCAGCAGAGATGGGGCCAACACAGATACGCAGTATTTT. It codes for CATSRDGANTDTQYF.

The chain is built from TRBV27 and TRBJ2-1; TRBD2 might be the D (5 bases). The CDR3 has 17 amino acids. From germline, CDR1 is MNHEY and CDR2 SMNVEV (reference sequence). V was cut by 3 bases and J by 0 bases, with 15 bases left in between. The CDR3 region has the DNA TGTGCCAGCAGTTTCGTTGGAAGCGGAAGCTCCTACAATGAGCAGTTCTTC. Amino acids: CASSFVGSGSSYNEQFF.

This clone was counted a single time. As DNA, the CDR3 is TGTGCCAGCAGCTTTGACTCCTCCTCCTACGAGCAGTACTTC. Its protein is CASSFDSSSYEQYF. The chain recombines TRBV4-2 with TRBJ2-7; D not certain. The CDR3 has 14 amino acids. Trimming removed 5 bases at V and 0 bases at J, with 11 bases between. Germline CDR1 LGHNA, CDR2 YNFKEQ.

This clone has a single count. This chain joins TRBV7-3 and TRBJ1-3; no clear D gene. The length of the CDR3 is 15 residues. CDR1 and CDR2 (germline): SGHTA, FQGTGA. V lost 0 bases and J 0 bases, leaving 6 bases between the germline ends. The CDR3 is CASSLTDGSGNTIYF. The CDR3 DNA reads TGTGCCAGCAGCTTAACGGACGGCTCTGGAAACACCATATATTTT.